The present entry profiles one T cell receptor beta chain with its context. These data originate in a study of blood T cell repertoires in COVID-19. TCRdb's copy holds only in-frame clones and misses some; the assay was immunoSEQ multiplex PCR. The sample includes a few hundred thousand clones, 80% to 90% seen only once; the top ten take 1.9%. V was pared by 4 bases and J by 9 bases, with 21 bases between. CDR1 and CDR2 (germline): SGHDT, YYEEEE. The CDR3 loop spans 15 amino acids. Ages ranged from roughly 18 to 100 years, with residence in 20 to 30 US areas. The receptor's source is a woman aged 45-65 years who had recovered from COVID-19. The chain employs TRBV5-6 and TRBJ2-3; tentatively, D is TRBD2 (5 bases). The sample consisted of PBMCs or T cells enriched from blood (not recorded which). CDR3 DNA sequence: TGTGCCAGCAGCCCGGACTCTACCCACAAATCAACGCAGTATTTT. This translates into CASSPDSTHKSTQYF. The full variable domain, its missing parts supplied by reference TRBV5-6 and TRBJ2-3, is DAGVTQSPTHLIKTRGQQVTLRCSPKSGHDTVSWYQQALGQGPQFIFQYYEEEERQRGNFPDRFSGHQFPNYSSELNVNALLLGDSALYLCASSPDSTHKSTQYFGPGTRLTVL.